The clone carrying this T cell receptor beta chain has more than one count but fewer than ten. This record belongs to a study of blood T cell repertoires in COVID-19. This table comes from immunoSEQ multiplex PCR, and its TCRdb copy is limited to in-frame clones, with some not included. The table has 240,000 or so clones, about nine tenths seen once; the top ten hold just over 7%. This CDR3 is 16 amino acids long. V lost 0 bases and J lost 10, with 16 bases in between. CDR1 is MGHRA and CDR2 is YSYEKL in the germline V gene. Material for sequencing was peripheral blood. The clonotype comes from a man aged 55 to 70 who had recovered from COVID-19. This chain connects TRBV4-1 to TRBJ1-6; D not certain. The CDR3 protein is CASSQESSVYSSPLHF. Written as DNA, the CDR3 is TGCGCCAGCAGCCAAGAAAGTTCAGTTTATTCATCACCCCTCCACTTT.